What follows describes a single T cell receptor beta chain. The antigen is unknown. Roughly 0.45 to 1 ug RNA was reverse transcribed with random hexamers. The TCR beta CDR3 was amplified by immunoSEQ multiplex PCR across 54 Vbeta, 13 Jbeta. TCRdb reprocessed the immunoSEQ multiplex PCR reads via MiXCR and lists one record per CDR3 protein. Among 100,000 to 150,000 distinct CDR3 sequences, about 94% were seen once, and the ten largest hold around 0.2%. This sample was taken from a study of CD8 T cells in Susac syndrome. Notes on the study in general: Clonal expansion was present among Susac CD8+ cells. This expansion reached its peak in TEMRA cells and in active patients.

TCR beta was sequenced from blood CD8+ and CD4+ T cells. The V gene's germline CDR1 is DFQATT and CDR2 SNEGSKA (reference sequence). The CDR3 runs to 17 residues. V trimming: 0 bases; J trimming: 3 bases; junction bases outside the gene matches: 8. This TCR came from a human donor with Susac syndrome. What was sequenced was CD8+ T cells from PBMCs. The V and J genes are TRBV20-1 and TRBJ2-1; 10 nucleotides agree with TRBD2. CDR3 coding DNA: TGCAGTGCTAGAGACCCCTTGGGACTAGCGAACTACAATGAGCAGTTCTTC. It codes for CSARDPLGLANYNEQFF.